One sample yielded the 24 T cell receptor beta chains listed below, sequenced in a study of cytomegalovirus exposure and HLA in healthy donors. Primers for the PCR totalled 60 Vbeta and 13 Jbeta. Using immunoSEQ multiplex PCR, the repertoire was profiled, and TCRdb retains in-frame clones only, with some absent. The data contain about 120,000 clones, 70% to 80% of them singletons. The sequenced material came from PBMCs. The receptors derive from a woman aged 40 to 50 in good health and CMV-seropositive.

This clone was picked up a small number of times. The chain employs TRBV25-1 and TRBJ2-3, with TRBD1 matching 9 bases. With V trimmed by 7 bases and J by 2 bases, 7 bases remained unmatched. This CDR3 region has 15 residues. Germline CDR1 and CDR2: MGHDK and SYGVNS. CDR3 DNA sequence: TGTGCCAGCACTAAGGGACAGGGATACACAGATACGCAGTATTTT. The encoded protein is CASTKGQGYTDTQYF.

V usage is TRBV10-3 and J usage is TRBJ1-2; 9 bases fit TRBD1. Germline V gene sequence: CDR1 ENHRY, CDR2 SYGVKD. J gave up 2 bases and V 6 bases, and 10 bases lay outside the gene matches. The CDR3 covers 16 residues. The CDR3 bases are TGTGCCATCAGGGGGGATGGAGGACAGGGGAACTATGGCTACACCTTC. Translated: CAIRGDGGQGNYGYTF.

The chain's CDR3 is CASSPPDRINSPLHF. Here the CDR3 DNA reads TGCGCCAGCAGCCCCCCGGACAGGATCAATTCACCCCTCCACTTT. This chain links TRBV5-1 with TRBJ1-6, with 7 bases fitting TRBD1. Per the germline V gene, CDR1 is SGHRS and CDR2 is YFSETQ. This CDR3 contains 15 residues. With V trimmed by 4 bases and J by 7 bases, 8 bases remained unmatched.

The V gene is TRBV4-2, the J gene TRBJ1-2, with D unclear. The CDR3 has 15 amino acids. Per the germline V gene, CDR1 is LGHNA and CDR2 is YNFKEQ. The germline V and J ends were trimmed by 0 bases and 0 bases, with 8 bases remaining between them. The CDR3 DNA is TGTGCCAGCAGCCAAGAGTCGGGAGCTAACTATGGCTACACCTTC. It yields the protein CASSQESGANYGYTF.

V usage is TRBV5-4 and J usage is TRBJ2-2; 9 bases fit TRBD1. Germline V lookup: CDR1 SGHNT, CDR2 YYREEE (reference sequence). This CDR3 is built from 15 residues. V gave up 4 bases and J gave up 7 bases; unmatched junction bases: 8. This chain's CDR3 is CASSQRTGADGELFF. CDR3 nucleotides: TGTGCCAGCAGCCAAAGGACAGGGGCAGACGGGGAGCTGTTTTTT.

This clone has a single count. This chain connects TRBV2 to TRBJ1-5, with 12 nucleotides matching TRBD1. Germline trimming cut 8 bases from V and 0 bases from J; bases unmatched to any gene: 8. This CDR3 region has 17 residues. Germline V gives CDR1 SNHLY, CDR2 FYNNEI. The CDR3 loop reads CASHKGQGAHSNQPQHF. The DNA for the CDR3 is TGTGCCAGCCATAAGGGACAGGGGGCGCATAGCAATCAGCCCCAGCATTTT. The entire variable domain, with the rest obtained from reference TRBV2 and TRBJ1-5, is as follows: EPEVTQTPSHQVTQMGQEVILRCVPISNHLYFYWYRQILGQKVEFLVSFYNNEISEKSEIFDDQFSVERPDGSNFTLKIRSTKLEDSAMYFCASHKGQGAHSNQPQHFGDGTRLSIL.

This rearrangement joins TRBV5-8 to TRBJ1-1, with D maybe TRBD1 (6 bases). V was cut by 2 bases and J by 4 bases, with 15 bases left in between. Germline loops: CDR1 SGHTS, CDR2 YDEGEE. CDR3 length equals 15 residues. In nucleotides, the CDR3 is TGTGCCAGCAGCTTAGACGGGACAACCACCACTGAAGCTTTCTTT. Its translation is CASSLDGTTTTEAFF.

This sequence joins TRBV7-8 and TRBJ1-4, with 7 bases matching TRBD1. The V gene's germline CDR1 is SGHVS and CDR2 FQNEAQ. This CDR3 contains 15 residues. The V and J ends lost 5 bases and 3 bases, in that order; junction bases with no gene match: 6. The CDR3 DNA reads as TGTGCCAGCAGCCCCCACGGGACAGCTAATGAAAAACTGTTTTTT. This sequence encodes CASSPHGTANEKLFF.

This sequence joins TRBV20-1 and TRBJ1-1; TRBD1 is a possible D gene (5 bases). V was cut by 6 bases and J by 10 bases, with 15 bases left in between. CDR1 is DFQATT, CDR2 SNEGSKA, per germline (reference sequence). This CDR3 region has 11 residues. The CDR3 protein is CSARGSWGAFF. The CDR3 DNA sequence: TGCAGTGCCCGGGGGTCCTGGGGAGCTTTCTTT.

This chain links TRBV2 with TRBJ1-3; possible D gene TRBD1, 6 bases. CDR1 and CDR2 from the germline V gene are SNHLY and FYNNEI. This CDR3 has 14 amino acids. Trimming cost V 6 bases and J 2 bases, with 11 bases left between them. The CDR3 protein is CASSPDSAGNTIYF. DNA for the CDR3: TGTGCCAGCAGCCCGGACAGTGCTGGAAACACCATATATTTT.

J is TRBJ1-1 and V is TRBV18; D remains unclear. The CDR3 is made up of 14 amino acids. V lost 2 bases and J lost 4, with 11 bases in between. Per the germline V gene, CDR1 is KGHSH and CDR2 is LQKENI. DNA for the CDR3: TGTGCCAGCTCACCAGGGATCGGGAGCACTGAAGCTTTCTTT. This encodes CASSPGIGSTEAFF.

This chain connects TRBV4-3 to TRBJ2-3; 10 nucleotides agree with TRBD2. The CDR3 loop spans 19 amino acids. The J segment lost 0 bases and the V segment lost 0 bases, leaving 9 bases of the junction unmatched. CDR1 is LGHNA and CDR2 is YSLEER in the germline V gene. The CDR3 DNA sequence: TGCGCCAGCAGCCAAGAGTGGCTAGCGGGGGTATCTAGCACAGATACGCAGTATTTT. Translated, it gives CASSQEWLAGVSSTDTQYF.

This sequence joins TRBV25-1 and TRBJ2-5, with a possible D match to TRBD1 (6 bases). The tail of the sequence fits TRBJ2-7 better, so the J call may be wrong. CDR1 is MGHDK and CDR2 is SYGVNS in the germline V gene. This CDR3 region has 14 residues. The CDR3 loop reads CASNGGQGRYEQYF. DNA of the CDR3: TGTGCCAGCAATGGGGGACAAGGACGCTACGAGCAGTACTTC.

The V and J genes are TRBV5-8 and TRBJ2-5; 11 positions agree with TRBD2. This CDR3 contains 16 residues. Germline V gene lookup returns CDR1 SGHTS and CDR2 YDEGEE. The V and J ends lost 4 bases and 3 bases, in that order; junction bases with no gene match: 8. This chain's CDR3 is CASSHRLAGPKETQYF. DNA of the CDR3: TGTGCCAGCAGCCACCGACTAGCGGGGCCTAAAGAGACCCAGTACTTC.

The rearrangement joins TRBV2 to TRBJ1-2, with no clear D. From germline, CDR1 is SNHLY and CDR2 FYNNEI. Trimming removed 9 bases at V and 0 bases at J, with 20 bases between. This CDR3 contains 16 residues. In DNA, the CDR3 is TGTGCCAGGGGGAGGCCAGGCCACCTCTCTAACTATGGCTACACCTTC. Amino acids: CARGRPGHLSNYGYTF.

J is TRBJ2-1 and V is TRBV6-5; D is undetermined. Germline values: CDR1 MNHEY, CDR2 SVGAGI. This CDR3 has 14 amino acids. The V end was cut by 5 bases, the J end by 0 bases, with 8 bases between. CDR3 loop: CASSRRSSYNEQFF. In nucleotides, the CDR3 is TGTGCCAGCAGTCGACGGAGCTCCTACAATGAGCAGTTCTTC.

The chain joins TRBV5-6 to TRBJ1-2; TRBD1 might be the D (6 bases). V gave up 6 bases and J gave up 2 bases, with 17 bases separating them. The CDR3 is 15 amino acids. Germline V gives CDR1 SGHDT, CDR2 YYEEEE. CDR3 protein: CASMVGGGFNYGYTF. Written as DNA, the CDR3 is TGTGCCAGCATGGTGGGAGGGGGTTTCAACTATGGCTACACCTTC.

This clone occurred a few times. V usage is TRBV29-1 and J usage is TRBJ2-5, with TRBD2 matching 7 bases. CDR3 length equals 16 residues. V lost 4 bases, J lost 5 bases, and 16 bases stayed unmatched. The germline CDR1 and CDR2 sequences are SQVTM and ANQGSEA. The CDR3: CSVVWAGDIRGETQYF. The DNA for the CDR3 is TGCAGCGTTGTCTGGGCGGGGGATATCCGAGGGGAGACCCAGTACTTC.

The chain uses TRBV7-8 and TRBJ1-5; D remains unclear. This CDR3 comprises 15 residues. Trimming pared 5 bases from V and 6 bases from J, leaving 17 bases between. The germline gives CDR1 SGHVS, CDR2 FQNEAQ. The CDR3 sequence is CASSPHPGGGQPQHF. CDR3 nucleotides: TGTGCCAGCAGCCCCCATCCGGGAGGCGGTCAGCCCCAGCATTTT.

This clone has only one observation. V gene TRBV29-1 combines with J gene TRBJ1-2; tentative D call: TRBD1 (6 bases). Germline assignment: CDR1 SQVTM and CDR2 ANQGSEA. Trimming cost V 6 bases and J 2 bases, with 10 bases left between them. CDR3 length: 12 residues. The CDR3 loop reads CSVTTGNYGYTF. The CDR3 DNA is TGCAGCGTAACGACAGGCAACTATGGCTACACCTTC. The variable domain in full, completed from reference TRBV29-1 and TRBJ1-2, reads SAVISQKPSRDICQRGTSLTIQCQVDSQVTMMFWYRQQPGQSLTLIATANQGSEATYESGFVIDKFPISRPNLTFSTLTVSNMSPEDSSIYLCSVTTGNYGYTFGSGTRLTVV.

V usage is TRBV28 and J usage is TRBJ1-1; no clear D. The V gene lost 2 bases and the J gene lost 1 base, with 5 bases spanning the gap. Germline lookup yields CDR1 MDHEN and CDR2 SYDVKM. The CDR3 runs to 13 residues. CDR3 loop: CASSLPENTEAFF. The CDR3 region has the DNA TGTGCCAGCAGTTTACCAGAGAACACTGAAGCTTTCTTT.

The chain links TRBV29-1 to TRBJ2-3; TRBD1 matches 7 bases. Germline V lookup: CDR1 SQVTM, CDR2 ANQGSEA. Germline trimming cut 4 bases from V and 2 bases from J; bases unmatched to any gene: 6. The CDR3 loop spans 14 amino acids. The CDR3 DNA is TGCAGCGTTGTACAGGGGCTATCCACAGATACGCAGTATTTT. It is translated as CSVVQGLSTDTQYF.

The chain uses TRBV18 and TRBJ1-6; TRBD1 might be the D (6 bases). Germline V gene sequence: CDR1 KGHSH, CDR2 LQKENI. This CDR3 region has 14 residues. Trimming left V 2 bases short and J 7 bases short, with 9 bases between. As DNA, the CDR3 is TGTGCCAGCTCACCAGGGACACGGAATTCACCCCTCCACTTT. The encoded protein is CASSPGTRNSPLHF.

V is TRBV4-1 and J is TRBJ1-1; TRBD1 matches 9 bases. The germline V gene encodes CDR1 MGHRA and CDR2 YSYEKL. V shed 4 bases, J shed 0 bases, and the junction held 6 bases outside the gene matches. This CDR3 contains 16 residues. CDR3 sequence: CASSPTGTGLNTEAFF. The DNA of the CDR3 is TGCGCCAGCAGCCCGACCGGGACAGGGTTGAACACTGAAGCTTTCTTT.